The rows below give T cell receptor beta chains drawn from one sample of a study of T cells in localized non-small cell lung cancer. The protocol was immunoSEQ multiplex PCR, while the TCRdb copy is restricted to in-frame clones and leaves out a portion. The sample holds around 41,000 clones, roughly 91% seen once. Sequenced material: PBMCs, taken before any cancer treatment. The receptors stem from a woman aged 35-75 years with stage II lung adenocarcinoma. CDR3s include the opening cysteine and the closing phenylalanine or tryptophan. A D gene is named only where the DNA matches it firmly.

J gene	D gene	V gene	CDR3 protein
TRBJ2-1	-	TRBV6-1	CASRDLYNEQFF
TRBJ2-7	-	TRBV11-2	CASSFSSYEQYF
TRBJ1-1	-	TRBV2	CASRRGVTEAFF
TRBJ2-7	TRBD2	TRBV10-3	CAAAGESSSYEQYF
TRBJ1-1	-	TRBV7-7	CASSPPSTNTEAFF
TRBJ1-3	TRBD1	TRBV9	CASSEQGEWGNTIYF
TRBJ2-7	TRBD1	TRBV27	CASSSIFGTGAHEQYF
TRBJ1-1	-	TRBV2	CASSEWGPDGEAFF
TRBJ1-1	TRBD1	TRBV29-1	CSVRGTGDFHTEAFF
TRBJ1-4	-	TRBV6-1	CASTLGPNEKLFF
TRBJ1-1	-	TRBV2	CASSEGAQGSEAFF
TRBJ1-1	TRBD1	TRBV7-9	CASSVYTGGAFF
TRBJ2-2	-	TRBV2	CASSEGLPNTGELFF
TRBJ2-2	TRBD1	TRBV2	CASREDRGNTGELFF
TRBJ1-2	-	TRBV28	CASSLPPLGGFYGYTF
TRBJ2-7	-	TRBV7-2	CASSRGGVIYEQYF
TRBJ2-7	-	TRBV16	CASSPSFSYEQYF
TRBJ2-1	TRBD2	TRBV5-4	CASSSTSAEQFF
TRBJ1-1	-	TRBV28	CASRYPREDTEAFF
TRBJ1-4	TRBD1	TRBV19	CASTTGTGVTNEKLFF
TRBJ2-7	TRBD2	TRBV19	CASSGGSPGLAGFSSYEQYF
TRBJ1-5	-	TRBV6-6	CASRTSEFGVEPQHF
TRBJ2-3	TRBD2	TRBV5-1	CASSYRRLAGVNTQYF
TRBJ1-1	-	TRBV5-6	CASSFRQGRNTEAFF
TRBJ2-3	-	TRBV5-1	CASSPQGDPSTDTQYF
TRBJ1-5	-	TRBV19	CASSIRDTNQPQHF
TRBJ1-1	-	TRBV28	CASSLGDTNTEAFF